One sample yielded the 27 T cell receptor beta chains listed below, sequenced in a study of regulatory T cells in long-lasting Graves disease. Noted time point: newly diagnosed GD, antithyroid drugs for less than 3 months. Preparation of the TCR library used RNA extracted from PBMCs. Arm-PCR of CDR3 regions and iRepertoire HTBI primers were used to build TCR beta libraries. TCRdb reprocessed the multiplex PCR reads via MiXCR and lists one record per CDR3 protein. This table holds about 370,000 distinct CDR3 sequences, 15% found once. The source material was peripheral blood mononuclear cells (PBMCs), sampled at new diagnosis, from a patient treated with antithyroid drugs. Every receptor here comes from a female donor with Graves disease.

About this clonotype: A much larger clone sits a single nucleotide away, making a read error possible. This chain joins TRBV20-1 and TRBJ2-7, with D maybe TRBD1 (6 bases). CDR3 length: 12 residues. The germline V gene has CDR1 DFQATT and CDR2 SNEGSKA (reference sequence). The CDR3 DNA follows: TGCGGTACTCGGACAGTCTCCTACGAGCAGTACTTC. This encodes CGTRTVSYEQYF.

This clonotype was detected many times. The chain has TRBV12-3 or TRBV12-4 and TRBJ1-1; TRBD1 is a possible D gene (6 bases). The CDR3 spans 15 residues. V lost 2 bases, J lost 3 bases, and 13 bases lay in between. The chain's CDR3 is CASSLSQGGYTEAFF. The CDR3 DNA follows: TGTGCCAGCAGTTTATCACAGGGTGGTTACACTGAAGCTTTCTTT.

For this clonotype: A far larger clone is just one base off, so this is likely a read error. The chain has TRBV7-9 and TRBJ2-1, with D possibly TRBD2 on 6 matching bases. Germline CDR1 is SEHNR and CDR2 is FQNEAQ (reference sequence). The CDR3 contains 15 residues. Trimming removed 5 bases from V and 5 bases from J, with 16 bases in between. The CDR3: CASSEGSSVNNEQFF. The CDR3 nucleotides read TGTGCCAGCAGCGAGGGGTCTAGCGTGAACAATGAGCAGTTCTTC.

This clonotype was observed a few times. V usage is TRBV12-3 or TRBV12-4 and J usage is TRBJ2-7, with TRBD2 as a possible D gene (5 bases). Between the trimmed V and J ends, which lost 7 bases and 5 bases, there was a span of 12 bases. The CDR3 length is 12 residues. The CDR3 here is CASTEGLDEQYF. CDR3 sequence (DNA): TGTGCCAGCACAGAAGGACTGGACGAGCAGTACTTC.

This clonotype came up many times. The J gene is TRBJ2-2, the V gene TRBV27; a weak D match, TRBD1 (6 bases). V lost 6 bases to trimming and J lost 6 bases, with 11 bases between them. CDR1 and CDR2 (germline): MNHEY, SMNVEV (reference sequence). The CDR3 sequence is 13 residues long. CDR3 residues: CASRRAGAGELFF. CDR3 sequence (DNA): TGTGCCAGCAGGCGAGCAGGGGCCGGGGAGCTGTTTTTT.

This clonotype came up many times. The CDR3 is CASSPLGANTEAFF. CDR3 sequence (DNA): TGTGCCAGCAGCCCCCTAGGGGCTAACACTGAAGCTTTCTTT. The chain couples TRBV7-9 to TRBJ1-1; TRBD1 is a possible D gene (5 bases). V shed 5 bases and J shed 2 bases, with 12 bases lying between them. The CDR3 is 14 residues long. Germline CDR1 reads SEHNR; CDR2 reads FQNEAQ (reference sequence).

The V gene is TRBV29-1, the J gene TRBJ1-1, with unresolved D. The germline V gene encodes CDR1 SQVTM and CDR2 ANQGSEA. V dropped 6 bases and J dropped 1 base, with 12 bases sitting between them. This CDR3 has 13 residues. The CDR3 spells CSVPENQNTEAFF. In DNA, the CDR3 is TGCAGCGTACCGGAGAACCAGAACACTGAAGCTTTCTTT.

This clonotype was seen at least ten times. The J gene is TRBJ2-2, the V gene TRBV12-3 or TRBV12-4; D is uncertain. The CDR3 length is 12 residues. Trimming stripped 6 bases from V and 4 bases from J, with 6 bases between. CDR3 bases: TGTGCCAGCAGCCGTTCCACCGGGGAGCTGTTTTTT. Protein product: CASSRSTGELFF.

This clonotype has a count of ten or more. The chain employs TRBV12-3 or TRBV12-4 and TRBJ2-1, with TRBD2 matching over 10 bases. CDR3 length equals 17 residues. V was pared by 7 bases and J by 10 bases, with 19 bases of the junction left unmatched. CDR3 loop: CASTLRLLAGRSLEQFF. CDR3 nucleotide sequence: TGTGCCAGCACCCTCCGCTTACTAGCGGGGCGGAGCCTAGAGCAGTTCTTC.

At least ten counts were recorded for this clonotype. The chain couples TRBV12-3 or TRBV12-4 to TRBJ2-3; the D gene could be TRBD1 or TRBD2 (5 bases each). V lost 5 bases and J lost 8, with 8 bases in between. The CDR3 is made up of 11 amino acids. The CDR3: CASSGGGTQYF. In nucleotides, the CDR3 is TGTGCCAGCAGTGGGGGTGGTACGCAGTATTTT.

This clonotype was observed a few times. This chain links TRBV29-1 with TRBJ2-7; D gene uncertain. The V gene lost 0 bases and the J gene lost 2 bases, with 5 bases spanning the gap. Germline values: CDR1 SQVTM, CDR2 ANQGSEA. The CDR3 has 12 residues. The chain's CDR3 is CSVEDSPYEQYF. DNA for the CDR3: TGCAGCGTTGAAGATAGCCCCTACGAGCAGTACTTC.

Ten or more counts support this clonotype. This chain joins TRBV6-1 and TRBJ1-5; maybe TRBD1 (5 bases). Per the germline V gene, CDR1 is MNHNS and CDR2 is SASEGT. The CDR3 has 17 residues. With 7 bases removed from V and 0 bases from J, the gap between germline ends came to 19 bases. The CDR3 protein is CASTLIGQGVSNQPQHF. The CDR3 bases are TGTGCCAGCACCCTCATCGGGCAGGGAGTTAGCAATCAGCCCCAGCATTTT.

This clonotype was observed many times. The chain couples TRBV11-2 to TRBJ2-5; D is undetermined. The length of the CDR3 is 14 residues. Trimming took 5 bases from V and 2 from J, leaving 12 bases between them. Germline V CDR1 and CDR2: SGHAT, FQNNGV. This CDR3 is CASSLPGLQETQYF. CDR3 nucleotide sequence: TGTGCCAGCAGCCTTCCTGGGCTGCAAGAGACCCAGTACTTC.

This clonotype was counted ten times or more. The chain employs TRBV6-1 and TRBJ1-5, with D unresolved. This CDR3 has 16 amino acids. Trimming removed 5 bases from V and 0 bases from J, with 14 bases in between. Per the germline V gene, CDR1 is MNHNS and CDR2 is SASEGT. CDR3 nucleotides: TGTGCCAGCAGTCCGCCGGACGGAAATAGCAATCAGCCCCAGCATTTT. This translates into CASSPPDGNSNQPQHF.

The chain couples TRBV27 to TRBJ2-7, with D perhaps TRBD1 or TRBD2 (5 bases each). This CDR3 contains 14 residues. The germline V and J ends were trimmed by 5 bases and 6 bases, with 17 bases remaining between them. Germline lookup yields CDR1 MNHEY and CDR2 SMNVEV (reference sequence). The CDR3 protein is CASSEGRPPGEQYF. The CDR3 region has the DNA TGTGCCAGCAGTGAGGGACGACCCCCGGGCGAGCAGTACTTC.

This clonotype was seen a single time. This chain joins TRBV6-5 and TRBJ2-7, with 12 bases that match TRBD2. The CDR3 loop spans 17 amino acids. From germline, CDR1 is MNHEY and CDR2 SVGAGI. V gave up 0 bases and J gave up 4 bases; unmatched junction bases: 7. CDR3 residues: CASSYSLAGGGLYEQYF. The CDR3 DNA reads as TGTGCCAGCAGTTACTCCCTAGCGGGAGGGGGACTATACGAGCAGTACTTC.

This clonotype showed up many times. The chain couples TRBV3-1 to TRBJ1-1; no definite D call. There are 14 residues in the CDR3. V shed 1 base and J shed 2 bases, with 8 bases lying between them. Germline loops: CDR1 LGHDT, CDR2 YNNKEL (reference sequence). This CDR3 reads CASSQAGGNTEAFF. The CDR3 DNA follows: TGTGCCAGCAGCCAAGCGGGAGGCAACACTGAAGCTTTCTTT.

This clonotype was seen just once. The chain combines TRBV7-2 with TRBJ2-7; tentatively, D is TRBD2 (7 bases). The V and J ends lost 5 bases and 5 bases respectively, with 10 bases between them. The CDR3 runs to 12 residues. Germline V gene sequence: CDR1 SGHTA, CDR2 FQGNSA. The CDR3 DNA follows: TGTGCCAGCAGCCGGGGGGCAAACGAGCAGTACTTC. Protein product: CASSRGANEQYF. Combining the CDR3 with reference TRBV7-2 and TRBJ2-7 gives the whole variable domain GAGVSQSPSNKVTEKGKDVELRCDPISGHTALYWYRQSLGQGLEFLIYFQGNSAPDKSGLPSDRFSAERTGGSVSTLTIQRTQQEDSAVYLCASSRGANEQYFGPGTRLTVT.

With respect to this clonotype: This may be a read error, as it is one base from a much larger clone. Likely a read error: the CDR3 ends without its conserved phenylalanine or tryptophan. The V gene is TRBV6-9, the J gene TRBJ2-2, with D possibly being TRBD1 (6 bases). This CDR3 contains 15 residues. CDR1 is MNHGY and CDR2 is SVAAGI in the germline V gene. V was cut by 3 bases and J by 1 base, with 9 bases left in between. Here the CDR3 DNA reads TGTGCCAGCAGTTACTCCAGGGGGAACACCGGGGAGCTGTTTCTT. It yields the protein CASSYSRGNTGELFL.

The V gene is TRBV7-2, the J gene TRBJ2-3, with D perhaps given as TRBD1 or TRBD2 (5 bases each). The CDR3 has 15 residues. V lost 5 bases and J 4 bases, leaving 16 bases between the germline ends. Germline lookup yields CDR1 SGHTA and CDR2 FQGNSA. The CDR3 DNA follows: TGTGCCAGCAGCCCCGAGGGTTTAGGGGCAGATACGCAGTATTTT. Translation: CASSPEGLGADTQYF.

Concerning this clonotype itself: Only one base separates this from a far larger clonotype, so it likely reflects a read error. This rearrangement joins TRBV7-6 to TRBJ2-1, with TRBD2 identical over 8 bases. The ends lost 2 bases at V and 0 bases at J; junction bases unmatched: 3. CDR1 is SGHVS, CDR2 FNYEAQ, per germline. This CDR3 region has 16 residues. CDR3 sequence: CASSLSSGTSYNEQFF. CDR3 nucleotide sequence: TGTGCCAGCAGCTTAAGTAGCGGGACCTCCTACAATGAGCAGTTCTTC.

This sequence joins TRBV4-1 and TRBJ2-7; 7 bases are shared with TRBD2. The CDR3 consists of 18 residues. The germline V gene encodes CDR1 MGHRA and CDR2 YSYEKL. Germline trimming cut 3 bases from V and 1 base from J; bases unmatched to any gene: 15. DNA for the CDR3: TGCGCCAGCAGCCACAACTCCCCATGGGGAGGGGAATCCTACGAGCAGTACTTC. Its translation: CASSHNSPWGGESYEQYF.

There are many counts of this clonotype. This rearrangement joins TRBV6-4 to TRBJ2-1, with 11 bases fitting TRBD2. Germline assignment: CDR1 MRHNA and CDR2 SNTAGT. Trimming at V came to 2 bases and at J to 6 bases, leaving 0 bases not matched to a gene. This CDR3 contains 14 residues. The CDR3: CASSDGLAGNEQFF. CDR3 nucleotide sequence: TGTGCCAGCAGTGACGGACTAGCGGGCAATGAGCAGTTCTTC.

Concerning this clonotype: At one of its ends the junction is not consistent with the germline gene, which may arise from a read error. This chain connects TRBV9 to TRBJ2-6; TRBD1 might be the D (5 bases). Germline values: CDR1 SGDLS, CDR2 YYNGEE. This CDR3 region has 14 residues. The chain's CDR3 is CASSAPPGAIVLTF. CDR3 DNA: TGTGCCAGCAGCGCCCCCCCTGGGGCCATCGTCCTGACTTTC.

This clonotype has at least ten counts. This chain uses TRBV12-3 or TRBV12-4 with TRBJ2-7; 8 bases map to TRBD2. Trimming cost V 6 bases and J 3 bases; bases outside gene matches: 10. This CDR3 is built from 15 residues. CDR3 region: CASSSSRGGYYEQYF. CDR3 DNA: TGTGCCAGCAGCTCCTCCCGGGGGGGGTACTACGAGCAGTACTTC.

At least ten counts were recorded for this clonotype. The chain recombines TRBV15 with TRBJ1-4; possibly TRBD1 for D (6 bases). Trimming removed 1 base at V and 4 bases at J, with 13 bases between. The CDR3 has 16 amino acids. Germline V gives CDR1 LNHNV, CDR2 YYDKDF (reference sequence). The CDR3 sequence is CATSRGGAGGNEKLFF. The CDR3, as DNA: TGTGCCACCAGCAGAGGGGGGGCTGGCGGTAATGAAAAACTGTTTTTT.

The chain combines TRBV18 with TRBJ2-5; weak D call: TRBD2 (6 bases). This CDR3 has 15 amino acids. Germline V gives CDR1 KGHSH, CDR2 LQKENI. Trimming left V 1 base short and J 4 bases short, with 13 bases between. The CDR3 protein is CASSPQSRERETQYF. CDR3 sequence (DNA): TGTGCCAGCTCACCACAATCCCGGGAGCGAGAGACCCAGTACTTC.